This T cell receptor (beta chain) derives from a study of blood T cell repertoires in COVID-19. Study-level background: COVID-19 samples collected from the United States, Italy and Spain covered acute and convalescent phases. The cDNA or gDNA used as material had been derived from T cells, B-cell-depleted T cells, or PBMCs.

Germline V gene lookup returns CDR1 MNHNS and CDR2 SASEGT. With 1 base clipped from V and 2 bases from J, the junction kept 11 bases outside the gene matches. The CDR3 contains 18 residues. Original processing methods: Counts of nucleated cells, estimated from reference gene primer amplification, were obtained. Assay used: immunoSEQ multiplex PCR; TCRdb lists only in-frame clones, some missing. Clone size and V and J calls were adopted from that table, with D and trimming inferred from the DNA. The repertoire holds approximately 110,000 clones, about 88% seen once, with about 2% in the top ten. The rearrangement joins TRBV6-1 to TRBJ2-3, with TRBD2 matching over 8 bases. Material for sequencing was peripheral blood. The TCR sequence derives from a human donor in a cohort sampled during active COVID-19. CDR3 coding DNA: TGTGCCAGCAGTGAAGGAATTACGGCGGGGGGACCCACAGATACGCAGTATTTT. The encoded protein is CASSEGITAGGPTDTQYF.